Included here is one T cell receptor beta chain sequence, with context. What it binds is unknown. None of the patients had undergone any treatment ahead of thyroid surgery. In the authors' workflow: The study built a papillary thyroid cancer distant-metastasis classifier from CDR3 differences across clinicopathological groups. TCRdb re-called the PCR reads with MiXCR. The V and J calls and clone size come from TCRdb's table, not from the authors' own analysis. The table has tens of thousands of clones, roughly 15% seen once. The sample originates from a study of metastatic and nonmetastatic thyroid tumors. Study-level information: Comparison of repertoires was carried out across blood and tumor or nodule tissue from malignant and benign thyroid patients.

Findings and limits, study-wide: Versus benign nodules, malignant thyroid tumors reportedly had significantly higher TCR beta diversity, in blood and tumor.

Germline lookup yields CDR1 MNHEY and CDR2 SVGEGT. V gave up 4 bases and J gave up 2 bases, with 6 bases separating them. The length of the CDR3 is 14 residues. The sequenced sample consisted of blood. The TCR sequence derives from a male donor with papillary thyroid cancer or a benign thyroid nodule (not recorded which). Some clones in this sample may be carry-over from other donors' samples. The V and J genes are TRBV6-2 or TRBV6-3 and TRBJ2-6, with D unresolved. CDR3 DNA sequence: TGTGCCAGCAGTTCACTTACTGGGGCCAACGTCCTGACTTTC. This encodes CASSSLTGANVLTF.